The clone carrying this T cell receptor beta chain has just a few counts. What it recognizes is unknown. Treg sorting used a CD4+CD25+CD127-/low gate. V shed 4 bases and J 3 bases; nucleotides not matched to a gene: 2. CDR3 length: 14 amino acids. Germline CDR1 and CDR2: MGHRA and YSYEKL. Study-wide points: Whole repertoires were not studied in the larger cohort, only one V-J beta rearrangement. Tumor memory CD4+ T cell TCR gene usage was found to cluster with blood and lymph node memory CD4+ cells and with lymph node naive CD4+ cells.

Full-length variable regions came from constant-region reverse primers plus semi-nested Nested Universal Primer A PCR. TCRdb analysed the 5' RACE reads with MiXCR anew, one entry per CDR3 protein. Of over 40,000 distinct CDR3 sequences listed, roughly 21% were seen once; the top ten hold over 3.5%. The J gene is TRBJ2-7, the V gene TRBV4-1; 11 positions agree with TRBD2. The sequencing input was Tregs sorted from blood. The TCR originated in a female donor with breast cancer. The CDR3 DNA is TGCGCCAGCAGCCTACTAGCGGGAGTCTACGAGCAGTACTTC. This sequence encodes CASSLLAGVYEQYF.